This is a list of T cell receptor beta chains from one sample in a study of CD8+ T cells in alopecia areata. Some clones are missing from TCRdb's copy, which holds only in-frame ones; the method was immunoSEQ multiplex PCR. The data contain more than 75,000 clones, 41% of them singletons. Source material: CD4+ T cells sorted from blood. Receptor source: a human donor with alopecia areata. Each CDR3 is given with its conserved first and last residue.

>TRBJ2-3|TRBV18
CASSPSRADTQYF
>TRBJ1-2|TRBV5-1
CASSSGFYGYTF
>TRBJ1-2|TRBV4-1
CASSQGLFGGNYGYTF
>TRBJ1-6|TRBV5-1
CASSLEGTSPLHF
>TRBJ2-7|TRBV7-8
CASSFPTSGSLAEQYF
>TRBJ1-4|TRBV6-5
CASSYYPRRLNEKLFF
>TRBJ2-1|TRBV27
CASWQGNEQFF
>TRBJ2-5|TRBV6-5
CASTANSETQYF
>TRBJ1-2|TRBV29-1
CSSQGGQHGYTF
>TRBJ1-6|TRBV28
CASSRGGSYNSPLHF
>TRBJ2-3|TRBV14
CASSLSSGQGSTDTQYF
>TRBJ2-5|TRBV4-3
CASSQDGRETQYF
>TRBJ1-5|TRBV29-1
CSVEQTGQLKSNQPQHF
>TRBJ2-7|TRBV4-2
CASSRELAGYTYEQYF
>TRBJ2-3|TRBV18
CASSAGGDTQYF
>TRBJ1-1|TRBV20-1
CSALRGTEAFF
>TRBJ2-1|TRBV29-1
CSVGGALYNEQFF
>TRBJ2-5|TRBV7-9
CASSLWLREQETQYF
>TRBJ2-7|TRBV9
CASSLRQGFAEQYF
>TRBJ1-5|TRBV7-8
CASSLVDYRAPGRQPQHF
>TRBJ1-1|TRBV29-1
CSVTLGQGTEAFF
>TRBJ1-5|TRBV11-2
CASNQRGELSNQPQHF
>TRBJ2-1|TRBV29-1
CSASETGGAWGEQFF
>TRBJ2-5|TRBV7-2
CASSRTSGGQETQYF
>TRBJ2-6|TRBV19
CANWTATTSGANVLTF
>TRBJ1-1|TRBV10-2
CASSVTGGTEAFF
>TRBJ1-1|TRBV7-9
CASSIQGGTEAFF
>TRBJ2-3|TRBV7-2
CASSLAIGQGKTSTDTQYF
>TRBJ1-1|TRBV29-1
CSVVRGSLSPEAFF
>TRBJ2-3|TRBV7-9
CASSPLDSTDTQYF
>TRBJ1-1|TRBV30
CAWSVTGWVTEAFF
>TRBJ1-4|TRBV7-2
CASSLVGQGASNEKLFF
>TRBJ1-1|TRBV28
CASSPNRNTEAFF
>TRBJ1-3|TRBV7-9
CARLRNRPGRSGNTIYF
>TRBJ2-1|TRBV6-5
CASSYDRSEYNEQFF
>TRBJ1-2|TRBV9
CASSDRTGDLDYTF
>TRBJ2-7|TRBV27
CASSSPAGALYEQYF
>TRBJ2-7|TRBV30
CAWSTRGYFNEQYF
>TRBJ2-5|TRBV19
CASSGNQYQETQYF
>TRBJ1-5|TRBV2
CASTPGVAPNQPQHF
>TRBJ2-7|TRBV28
CASSFYGQVSYEQYF
>TRBJ2-1|TRBV30
CAWSVGPLAGGYEQFF
>TRBJ1-2|TRBV7-3
CASSQTAGTGYGYTF
>TRBJ2-2|TRBV7-2
CASSMRQGTGELFF
>NA|TRBV18
CASSPQAIQYF
>TRBJ2-2|TRBV29-1
CSVETSGVNTGELFF
>TRBJ2-3|TRBV7-2
CASSPGGSDTQYF
>TRBJ2-3|TRBV11-1
CASSLIPSVTGDTQYF
>TRBJ2-5|TRBV29-1
CSVVTGRQETQYF
>TRBJ2-3|TRBV29-1
CSVDGLAGTDTQYF